The rows below give T cell receptor beta chains drawn from one sample of a study of identical twins. MiXCR, applied by TCRdb to the 5' RACE reads, yields one record per CDR3 protein. Seen here are 540,000 or so distinct CDR3 sequences, about 22% observed once, and the top ten hold about 0.5%. Another study also made use of these data, one on yellow fever vaccine responses in identical twins.

The specimen was CD4+ T cells sorted from blood. These receptors were taken from a woman between 18 and 29 years old in good health. CDR3s include the opening cysteine and the closing phenylalanine or tryptophan. D genes are given only for firm matches. Some rows mark clone size as missing; the rest say once, few, many or name a class of expanded clone.

cdr3_aa | cdr3_nt | j_call | clone_size | d_call | v_call
CASSLGPSRAYNEQFF | TGTGCCAGCAGTTTGGGGCCCAGTAGGGCCTACAATGAGCAGTTCTTC | TRBJ2-1 | . | . | TRBV28
CSRVERGYTYNEQFF | TGCAGTAGGGTGGAGCGGGGGTACACCTACAATGAGCAGTTCTTC | TRBJ2-1 | . | TRBD2 | TRBV20-1
CASSLGPGSGELFF | TGTGCCAGCAGTTTGGGCCCGGGGTCCGGGGAGCTGTTTTTT | TRBJ2-2 | few | . | TRBV12-3/TRBV12-4
CASSFRLSSTDTQYF | TGTGCCAGCAGTTTTCGGTTATCTAGCACAGATACGCAGTATTTT | TRBJ2-3 | . | . | TRBV12-3/TRBV12-4
CASRPITGNQETQYF | TGTGCCAGCAGACCTATAACAGGAAACCAAGAGACCCAGTACTTC | TRBJ2-5 | . | . | TRBV11-2
CASSQEVAGAKNIQYF | TGTGCCAGCAGCCAAGAGGTTGCGGGGGCCAAAAACATTCAGTACTTC | TRBJ2-4 | . | . | TRBV3-1
CASSQELGTSYNEQFF | TGTGCCAGCAGCCAAGAGCTGGGAACATCCTACAATGAGCAGTTCTTC | TRBJ2-1 | . | . | TRBV3-1
CASSPTGLNQPQHF | TGTGCCAGCAGCCCGACAGGGCTGAATCAGCCCCAGCATTTT | TRBJ1-5 | many | TRBD1 | TRBV5-5
CASSQTGGSGELFF | TGCGCCAGCAGCCAGACAGGCGGCTCCGGGGAGCTGTTTTTT | TRBJ2-2 | . | . | TRBV10-2
CASSPQGATDTQYF | TGCGCCAGCAGCCCACAGGGGGCCACAGATACGCAGTATTTT | TRBJ2-3 | few | TRBD1 | TRBV4-1
CASSPFGAMAFF | TGTGCCAGCAGCCCCTTTGGGGCGATGGCTTTCTTT | TRBJ1-1 | . | . | TRBV5-6
CASSQAPGTGGDEQFF | TGTGCCAGCAGCCAAGCTCCCGGGACAGGGGGCGATGAGCAGTTCTTC | TRBJ2-1 | . | TRBD1 | TRBV4-2
CASSPRTSVAGELFF | TGTGCCAGCAGCCCTAGGACTAGCGTCGCCGGGGAGCTGTTTTTT | TRBJ2-2 | . | TRBD2 | TRBV3-1
CASSFTGTSGGTTYEQYF | TGTGCCAGCAGCTTCACGGGTACTAGCGGGGGGACAACCTACGAGCAGTACTTC | TRBJ2-7 | . | TRBD2 | TRBV7-6
CASSFGTFYEQYF | TGTGCCAGCAGCTTTGGGACTTTCTACGAGCAGTACTTC | TRBJ2-7 | . | . | TRBV12-3/TRBV12-4
CATSDGGAGNYEQYF | TGTGCCACCAGTGATGGGGGCGCTGGGAACTACGAGCAGTACTTC | TRBJ2-7 | few | . | TRBV24-1
CATGGQGNQPQHF | TGTGCCACCGGAGGACAGGGCAATCAGCCCCAGCATTTT | TRBJ1-5 | . | TRBD1 | TRBV24-1
CSARGDSLQETQYF | TGCAGTGCTAGAGGTGACAGCCTCCAAGAGACCCAGTACTTC | TRBJ2-5 | . | . | TRBV20-1
CASSFNFRTSGRFDEQYF | TGTGCCAGCAGCTTTAACTTTCGGACTAGCGGGAGATTCGACGAGCAGTACTTC | TRBJ2-7 | . | TRBD2 | TRBV12-3/TRBV12-4
CASSLWAVAGGDEQFF | TGCGCCAGCAGCTTGTGGGCGGTAGCGGGAGGAGATGAGCAGTTCTTC | TRBJ2-1 | few | TRBD2 | TRBV5-1
CASSLTSGGFEQFF | TGTGCCAGCAGTTTGACTAGCGGGGGGTTTGAGCAGTTCTTC | TRBJ2-1 | few | TRBD2 | TRBV12-3/TRBV12-4
CASNPTGGPVTEAFF | TGCGCCAGCAACCCAACGGGGGGGCCTGTCACTGAAGCTTTCTTT | TRBJ1-1 | few | . | TRBV5-1
CASSPTEAFF | TGTGCCAGCAGCCCCACTGAAGCTTTCTTT | TRBJ1-1 | few | . | TRBV28
CASSQQSGRSPLHF | TGTGCCAGCAGCCAGCAGTCTGGGAGGTCACCCCTCCACTTT | TRBJ1-6 | few | . | TRBV3-1
CASSSPLSFWSGGGEYEQFF | TGTGCCAGCAGCTCGCCGCTTTCTTTTTGGAGCGGCGGGGGGGAGTATGAGCAGTTCTTC | TRBJ2-1 | . | TRBD2 | TRBV11-2
CASSSDHMAMNTEAFF | TGCGCCAGCAGCTCCGACCACATGGCCATGAACACTGAAGCTTTCTTT | TRBJ1-1 | few | . | TRBV5-1
CSVAGLGYEQYF | TGCAGCGTGGCCGGGTTGGGGTACGAGCAGTACTTC | TRBJ2-7 | few | . | TRBV29-1
CASKWEGGETQYF | TGTGCCAGCAAATGGGAGGGAGGTGAGACCCAGTACTTC | TRBJ2-5 | few | TRBD2 | TRBV6-1